Here is one TCR beta chain with its context. Its matching antigen is unknown. Deletions cut 6 bases from V and 5 bases from J, with 19 bases between. CDR1 MNHEY and CDR2 SVGAGI come from the germline V gene. The CDR3 has 15 amino acids. The data belong to a study of T-cell memory formation after mild COVID-19. About the research overall: TCR clusters largely stayed donor specific. Study-wide findings and caveats: Clones that shrank (day 15 to 85) were balanced CD4/CD8, whereas later expanders leaned CD4+. Memory sampled before infection contained some responding clones, suggesting cross-reactive memory joined.

Constant-segment primers and 5'RACE yielded cDNA libraries for TCR alpha and TCR beta, each carrying sample barcodes and UMIs. One entry per CDR3 protein, called by TCRdb with MiXCR from the 5' RACE reads. The sample holds 55,000 to 75,000 distinct CDR3 sequences; about 27% are singletons and the top ten take 43%. The clonotype comes from a man aged 18 to 30 who had mild COVID-19 (a few samples of this study predate the infection). Cell type and time point are not known. Sequences were obtained from PBMCs or a T cell subset sorted from them (not recorded which). V gene TRBV6-5 combines with J gene TRBJ1-2; possibly TRBD1 for D (6 bases). The CDR3 spells CASSRRGADPYGYTF. For the CDR3, the DNA is TGTGCCAGCAGCCGCAGGGGCGCGGATCCGTATGGCTACACCTTC.